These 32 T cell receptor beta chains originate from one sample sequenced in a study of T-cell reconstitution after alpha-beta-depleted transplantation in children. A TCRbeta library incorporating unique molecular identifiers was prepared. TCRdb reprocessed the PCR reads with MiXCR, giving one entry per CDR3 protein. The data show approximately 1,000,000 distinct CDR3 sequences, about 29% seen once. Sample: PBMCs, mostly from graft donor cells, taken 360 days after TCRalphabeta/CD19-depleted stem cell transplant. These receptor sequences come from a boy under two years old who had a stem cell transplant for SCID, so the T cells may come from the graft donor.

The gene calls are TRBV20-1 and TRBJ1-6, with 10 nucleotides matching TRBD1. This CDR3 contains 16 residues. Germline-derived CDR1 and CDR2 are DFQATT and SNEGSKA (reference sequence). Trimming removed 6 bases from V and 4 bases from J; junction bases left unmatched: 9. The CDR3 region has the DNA TGCAGTGCGGAGGGACAGGGGAGTTATTATAATTCACCCCTCCACTTT. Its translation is CSAEGQGSYYNSPLHF.

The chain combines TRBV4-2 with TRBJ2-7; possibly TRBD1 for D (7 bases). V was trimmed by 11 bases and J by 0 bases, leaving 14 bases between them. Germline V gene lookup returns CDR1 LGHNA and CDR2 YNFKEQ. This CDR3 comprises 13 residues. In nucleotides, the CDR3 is TGTGCCGTCAGGGGGGAAAGCTCCTACGAGCAGTACTTC. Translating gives CAVRGESSYEQYF.

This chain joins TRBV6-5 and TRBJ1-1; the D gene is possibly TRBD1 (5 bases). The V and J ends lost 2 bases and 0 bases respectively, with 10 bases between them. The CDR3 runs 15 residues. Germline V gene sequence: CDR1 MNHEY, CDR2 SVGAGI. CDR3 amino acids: CASSYLGRLNTEAFF. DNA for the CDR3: TGTGCCAGCAGTTACCTGGGACGGCTGAACACTGAAGCTTTCTTT.

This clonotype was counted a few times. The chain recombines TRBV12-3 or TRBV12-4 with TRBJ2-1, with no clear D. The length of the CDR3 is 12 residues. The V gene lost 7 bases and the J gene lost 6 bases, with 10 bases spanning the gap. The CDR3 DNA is TGTGCCAGCACTCCCAGGCCCAATGAGCAGTTCTTC. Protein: CASTPRPNEQFF.

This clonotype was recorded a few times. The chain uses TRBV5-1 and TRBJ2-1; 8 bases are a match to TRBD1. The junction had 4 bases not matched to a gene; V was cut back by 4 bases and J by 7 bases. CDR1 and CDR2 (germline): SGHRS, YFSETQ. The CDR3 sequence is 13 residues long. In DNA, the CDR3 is TGCGCCAGCAGCATGGGACAGGAAAATGAGCAGTTCTTC. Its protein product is CASSMGQENEQFF. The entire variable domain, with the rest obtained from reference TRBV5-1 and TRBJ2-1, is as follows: KAGVTQTPRYLIKTRGQQVTLSCSPISGHRSVSWYQQTPGQGLQFLFEYFSETQRNKGNFPGRFSGRQFSNSRSEMNVSTLELGDSALYLCASSMGQENEQFFGPGTRLTVL.

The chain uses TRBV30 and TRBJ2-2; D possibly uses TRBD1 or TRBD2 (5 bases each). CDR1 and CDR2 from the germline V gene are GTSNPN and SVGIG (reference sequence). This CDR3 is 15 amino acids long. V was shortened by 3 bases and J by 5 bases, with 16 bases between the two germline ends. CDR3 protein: CAWRHSGRRTGELFF. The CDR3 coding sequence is TGTGCCTGGAGACATTCGGGGCGCAGAACCGGGGAGCTGTTTTTT.

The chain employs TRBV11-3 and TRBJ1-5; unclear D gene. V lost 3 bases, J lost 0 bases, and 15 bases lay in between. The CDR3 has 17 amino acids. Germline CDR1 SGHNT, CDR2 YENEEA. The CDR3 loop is CASSLSSWGASNQPQHF. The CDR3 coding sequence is TGTGCCAGCAGCTTGAGTTCGTGGGGAGCTAGCAATCAGCCCCAGCATTTT.

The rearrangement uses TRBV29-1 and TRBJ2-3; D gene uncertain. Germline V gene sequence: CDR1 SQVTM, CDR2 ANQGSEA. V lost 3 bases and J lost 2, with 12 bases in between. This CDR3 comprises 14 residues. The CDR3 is CSVDRSAATDTQYF. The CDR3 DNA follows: TGCAGCGTTGATAGAAGCGCCGCCACAGATACGCAGTATTTT.

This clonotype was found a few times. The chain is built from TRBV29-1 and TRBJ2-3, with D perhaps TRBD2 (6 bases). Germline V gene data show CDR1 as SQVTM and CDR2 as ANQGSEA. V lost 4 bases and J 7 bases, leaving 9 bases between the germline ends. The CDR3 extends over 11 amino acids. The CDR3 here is CSVGLANTQYF. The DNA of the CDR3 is TGCAGCGTTGGGCTAGCGAATACGCAGTATTTT.

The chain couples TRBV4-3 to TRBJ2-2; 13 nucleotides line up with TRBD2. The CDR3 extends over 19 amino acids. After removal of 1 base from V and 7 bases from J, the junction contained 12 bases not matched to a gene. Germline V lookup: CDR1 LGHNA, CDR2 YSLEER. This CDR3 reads CASSQGRTTSGGAIGELFF. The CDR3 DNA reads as TGCGCCAGCAGCCAAGGCCGCACTACTAGCGGGGGGGCGATCGGGGAGCTGTTTTTT.

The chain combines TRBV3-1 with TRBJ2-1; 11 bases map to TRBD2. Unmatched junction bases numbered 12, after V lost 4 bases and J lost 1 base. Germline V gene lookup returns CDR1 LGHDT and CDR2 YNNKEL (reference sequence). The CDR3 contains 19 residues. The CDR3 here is CASSPLRDSGGASYNEQFF. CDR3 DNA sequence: TGTGCCAGCAGCCCCCTTCGTGATAGCGGGGGGGCGTCCTACAATGAGCAGTTCTTC.

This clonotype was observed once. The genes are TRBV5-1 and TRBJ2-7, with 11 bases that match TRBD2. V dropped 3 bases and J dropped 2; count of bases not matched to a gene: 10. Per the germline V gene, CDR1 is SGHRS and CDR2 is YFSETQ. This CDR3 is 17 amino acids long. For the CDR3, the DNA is TGCGCCAGCAGCTCCTACCCAACTAGCGGGGGTGCCTACGAGCAGTACTTC. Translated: CASSSYPTSGGAYEQYF.

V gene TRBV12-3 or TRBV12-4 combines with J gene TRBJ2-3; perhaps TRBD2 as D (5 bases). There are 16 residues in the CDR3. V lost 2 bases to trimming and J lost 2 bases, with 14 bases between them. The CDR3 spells CASSLSGRVHTDTQYF. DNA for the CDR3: TGTGCCAGCAGTTTAAGTGGGCGGGTACACACAGATACGCAGTATTTT.

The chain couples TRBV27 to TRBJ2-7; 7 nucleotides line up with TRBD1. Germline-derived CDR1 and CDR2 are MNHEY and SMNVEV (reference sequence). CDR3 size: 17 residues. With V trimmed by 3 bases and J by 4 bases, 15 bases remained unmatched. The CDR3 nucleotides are TGTGCCAGCAGTTTCCGCCTCGACAGGGTGGGTAGGTACGAGCAGTACTTC. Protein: CASSFRLDRVGRYEQYF.

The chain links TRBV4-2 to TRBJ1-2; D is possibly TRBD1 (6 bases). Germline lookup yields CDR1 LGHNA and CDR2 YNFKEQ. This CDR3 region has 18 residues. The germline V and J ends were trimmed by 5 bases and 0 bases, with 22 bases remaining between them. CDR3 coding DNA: TGTGCCAGCAGCAGATCTATGGGACACTTCGTAGCTAACTATGGCTACACCTTC. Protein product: CASSRSMGHFVANYGYTF.

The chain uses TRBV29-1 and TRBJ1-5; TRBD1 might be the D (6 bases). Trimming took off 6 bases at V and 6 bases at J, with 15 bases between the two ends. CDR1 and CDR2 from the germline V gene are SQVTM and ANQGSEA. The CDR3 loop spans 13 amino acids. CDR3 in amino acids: CSVTGAGAQPQHF. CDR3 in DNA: TGCAGCGTGACGGGGGCAGGGGCTCAGCCCCAGCATTTT.

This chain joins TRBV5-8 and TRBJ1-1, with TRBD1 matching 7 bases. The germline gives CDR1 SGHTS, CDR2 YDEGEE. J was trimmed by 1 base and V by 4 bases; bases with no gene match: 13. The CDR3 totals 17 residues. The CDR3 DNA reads TGTGCCAGCAGCCTACCGTACAGGGGAAAGGGGAACACTGAAGCTTTCTTT. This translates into CASSLPYRGKGNTEAFF.

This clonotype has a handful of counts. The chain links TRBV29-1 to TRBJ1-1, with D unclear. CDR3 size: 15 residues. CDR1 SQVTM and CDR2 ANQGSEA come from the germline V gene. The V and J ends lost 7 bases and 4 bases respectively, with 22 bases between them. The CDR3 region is CSALGSKAGPTEAFF. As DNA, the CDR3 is TGCAGCGCCCTGGGTAGTAAGGCAGGTCCCACTGAAGCTTTCTTT.

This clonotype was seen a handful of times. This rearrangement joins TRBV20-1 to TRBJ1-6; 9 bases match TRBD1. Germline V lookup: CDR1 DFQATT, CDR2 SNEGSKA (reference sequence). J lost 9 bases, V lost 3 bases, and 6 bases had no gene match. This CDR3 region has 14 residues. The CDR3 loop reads CSARGQGRFSPLHF. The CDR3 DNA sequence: TGCAGTGCTAGGGGACAGGGAAGATTTTCACCCCTCCACTTT.

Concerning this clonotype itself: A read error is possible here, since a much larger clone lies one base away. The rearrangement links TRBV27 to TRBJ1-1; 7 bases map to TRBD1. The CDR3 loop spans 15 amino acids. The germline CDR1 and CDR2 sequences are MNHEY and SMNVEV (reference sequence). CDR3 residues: CASSLYRGWKTEVFF. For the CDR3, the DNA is TGTGCCAGCAGTCTTTACAGGGGCTGGAAGACTGAAGTTTTCTTT.

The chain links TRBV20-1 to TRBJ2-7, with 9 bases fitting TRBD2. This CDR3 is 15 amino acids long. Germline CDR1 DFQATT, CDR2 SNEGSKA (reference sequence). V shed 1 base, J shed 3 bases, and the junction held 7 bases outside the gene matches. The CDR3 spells CSARAGAGGNYEQYF. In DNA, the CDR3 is TGCAGTGCTAGAGCCGGGGCGGGAGGGAACTACGAGCAGTACTTC.

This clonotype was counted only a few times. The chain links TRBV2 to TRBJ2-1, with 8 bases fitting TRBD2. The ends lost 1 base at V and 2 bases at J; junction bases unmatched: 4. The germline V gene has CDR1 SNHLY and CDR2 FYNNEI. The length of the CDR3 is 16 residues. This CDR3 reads CASSEVGSGAYNEQFF. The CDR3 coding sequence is TGTGCCAGCAGTGAAGTCGGTAGCGGGGCCTACAATGAGCAGTTCTTC.

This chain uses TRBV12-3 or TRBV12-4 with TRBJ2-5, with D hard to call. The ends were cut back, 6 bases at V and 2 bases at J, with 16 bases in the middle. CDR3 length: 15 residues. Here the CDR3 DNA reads TGTGCCAGCAGAGTTATGGGTCTGGAACAAGAGACCCAGTACTTC. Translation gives CASRVMGLEQETQYF.

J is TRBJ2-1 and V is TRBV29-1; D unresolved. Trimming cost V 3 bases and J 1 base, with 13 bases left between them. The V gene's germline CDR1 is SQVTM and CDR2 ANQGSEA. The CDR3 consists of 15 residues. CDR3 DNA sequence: TGCAGCGTTGACCATATTCGGCCATCCTACAATGAGCAGTTCTTC. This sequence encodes CSVDHIRPSYNEQFF.

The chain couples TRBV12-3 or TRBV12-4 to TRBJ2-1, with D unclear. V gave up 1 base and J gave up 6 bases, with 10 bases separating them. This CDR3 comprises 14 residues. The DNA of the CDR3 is TGTGCCAGCAGTTTAGAGGGTAGAGGCAATGAGCAGTTCTTC. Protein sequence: CASSLEGRGNEQFF.

The CDR3 here is CASSLEAGAFNEQFF. The CDR3 region has the DNA TGTGCCAGCAGTTTGGAGGCCGGCGCGTTCAATGAGCAGTTCTTC. The chain uses TRBV12-3 or TRBV12-4 and TRBJ2-1; weak D call: TRBD2 (5 bases). The CDR3 has 15 residues. Trimming shortened V by 3 bases and J by 6 bases, and 15 bases separated the two germline ends.

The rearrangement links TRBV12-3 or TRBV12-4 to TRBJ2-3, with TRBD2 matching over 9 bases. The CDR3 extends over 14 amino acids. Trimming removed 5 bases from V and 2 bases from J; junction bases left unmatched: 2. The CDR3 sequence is CASSAGLATDTQYF. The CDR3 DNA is TGTGCCAGCAGTGCGGGACTAGCCACAGATACGCAGTATTTT.

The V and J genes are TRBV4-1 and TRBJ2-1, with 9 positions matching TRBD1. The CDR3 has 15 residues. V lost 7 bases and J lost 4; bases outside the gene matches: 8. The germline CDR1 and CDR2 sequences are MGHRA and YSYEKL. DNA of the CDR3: TGCGCCAGCAACCCCGGGACAGGGCCTTACAATGAGCAGTTCTTC. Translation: CASNPGTGPYNEQFF.

The CDR3 loop reads CASSYGEGGATQYF. The CDR3 DNA is TGTGCCAGCAGTTACGGCGAGGGGGGGGCTACGCAGTATTTT. The gene calls are TRBV6-5 and TRBJ2-3, with D perhaps TRBD2 (7 bases). Trimming pared 2 bases from V and 8 bases from J, leaving 14 bases between. Germline V gene sequence: CDR1 MNHEY, CDR2 SVGAGI. There are 14 residues in the CDR3.

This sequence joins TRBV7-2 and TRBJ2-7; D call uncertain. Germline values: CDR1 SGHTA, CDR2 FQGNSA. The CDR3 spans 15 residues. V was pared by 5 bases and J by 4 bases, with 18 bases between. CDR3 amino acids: CASSILSPMTYEQYF. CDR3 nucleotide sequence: TGTGCCAGCAGCATCCTCAGCCCTATGACGTACGAGCAGTACTTC.

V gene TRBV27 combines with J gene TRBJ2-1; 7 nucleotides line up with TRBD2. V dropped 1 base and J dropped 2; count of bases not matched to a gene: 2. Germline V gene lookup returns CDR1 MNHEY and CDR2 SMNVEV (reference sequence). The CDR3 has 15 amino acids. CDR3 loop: CASSLFRGAYNEQFF. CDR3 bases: TGTGCCAGCAGTTTATTTCGGGGGGCCTACAATGAGCAGTTCTTC.

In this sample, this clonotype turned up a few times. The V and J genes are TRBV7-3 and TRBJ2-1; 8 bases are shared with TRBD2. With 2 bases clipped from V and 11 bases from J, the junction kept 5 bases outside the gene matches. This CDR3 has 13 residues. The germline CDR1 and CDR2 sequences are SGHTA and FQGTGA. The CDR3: CASSLRGGVKQFF. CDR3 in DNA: TGTGCCAGCAGCTTACGGGGGGGTGTGAAGCAGTTCTTC.